This T cell receptor beta chain was documented in a study of CD8 T cells in ankylosing spondylitis. This clonotype has just a few counts. Its antigen is not identified. CDR3 length: 15 residues. The study's findings and limits: Ankylosing spondylitis blood appeared to carry a characteristic TCR beta motif of under ten highly homologous variants. Disease-associated clones were reportedly significantly overrepresented in matched ankylosing spondylitis synovial fluid.

With molecular barcodes, quantitative 5'-RACE was used to make the TCR beta libraries. TCRdb re-analysed the 5' RACE reads in MiXCR, keeping a single row per CDR3 protein. The table has 350,000 to 450,000 distinct CDR3 sequences, 20% seen once; the top ten hold around 13%. The chain uses TRBV21-1 and TRBJ2-7; the table's TRBD1 call for D was not verified on the DNA. TRBV21-1 is designated a pseudogene. This clonotype originated in a male donor with ankylosing spondylitis or in good health (not recorded which). Specimen: blood, either unsorted or a sorted T cell fraction (not recorded which). The chain's CDR3 is CASSRGQCTAYEQYF. The CDR3 DNA follows: TGTGCCAGCAGTAGAGGACAGTGTACAGCTTACGAGCAGTACTTC.